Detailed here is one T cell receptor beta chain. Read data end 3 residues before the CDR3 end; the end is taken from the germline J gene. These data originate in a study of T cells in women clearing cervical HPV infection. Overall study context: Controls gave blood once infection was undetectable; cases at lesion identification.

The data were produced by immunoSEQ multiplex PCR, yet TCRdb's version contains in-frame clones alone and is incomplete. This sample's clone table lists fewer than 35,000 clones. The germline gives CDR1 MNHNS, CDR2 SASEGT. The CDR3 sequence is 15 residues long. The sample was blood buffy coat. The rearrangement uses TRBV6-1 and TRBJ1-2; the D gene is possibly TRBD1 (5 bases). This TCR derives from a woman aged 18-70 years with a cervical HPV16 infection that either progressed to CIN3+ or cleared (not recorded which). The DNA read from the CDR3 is TGTGCCAGCAGTGAATACGGGGGAGCGGTCTACGAC. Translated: CASSEYGGAVYD. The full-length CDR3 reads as CASSEYGGAVYDYTF.